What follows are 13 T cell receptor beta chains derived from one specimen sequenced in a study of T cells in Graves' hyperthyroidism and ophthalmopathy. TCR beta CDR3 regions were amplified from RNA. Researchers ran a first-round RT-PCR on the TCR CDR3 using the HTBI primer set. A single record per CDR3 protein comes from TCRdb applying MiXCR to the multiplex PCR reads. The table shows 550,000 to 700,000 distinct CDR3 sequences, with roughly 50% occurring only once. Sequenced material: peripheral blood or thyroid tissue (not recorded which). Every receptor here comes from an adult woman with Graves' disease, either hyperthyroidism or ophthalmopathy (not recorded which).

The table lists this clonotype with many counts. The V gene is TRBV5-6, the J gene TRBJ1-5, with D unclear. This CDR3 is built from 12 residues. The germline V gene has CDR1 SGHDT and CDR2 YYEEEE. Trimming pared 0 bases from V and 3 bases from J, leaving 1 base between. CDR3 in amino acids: CASSLVNQPQHF. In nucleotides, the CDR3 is TGTGCCAGCAGCTTGGTCAATCAGCCCCAGCATTTT.

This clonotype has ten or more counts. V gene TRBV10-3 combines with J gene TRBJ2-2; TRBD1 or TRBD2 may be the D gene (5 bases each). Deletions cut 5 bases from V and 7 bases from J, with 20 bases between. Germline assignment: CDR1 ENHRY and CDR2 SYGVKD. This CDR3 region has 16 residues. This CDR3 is CAISLTDPKEGGELFF. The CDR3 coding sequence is TGTGCCATCAGTCTGACAGATCCAAAAGAGGGCGGGGAGCTGTTTTTT.

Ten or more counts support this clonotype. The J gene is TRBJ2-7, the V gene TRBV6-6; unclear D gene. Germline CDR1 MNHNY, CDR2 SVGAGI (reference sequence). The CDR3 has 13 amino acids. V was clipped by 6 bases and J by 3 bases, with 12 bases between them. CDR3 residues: CASSRAPLYEQYF. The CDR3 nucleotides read TGTGCCAGCAGCCGCGCCCCTCTCTACGAGCAGTACTTC.

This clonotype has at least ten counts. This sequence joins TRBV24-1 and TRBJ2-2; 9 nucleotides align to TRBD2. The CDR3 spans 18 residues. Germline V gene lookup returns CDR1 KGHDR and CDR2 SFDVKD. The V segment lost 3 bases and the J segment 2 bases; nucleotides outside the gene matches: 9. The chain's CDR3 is CATSDLSGSGGNTGELFF. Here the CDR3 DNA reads TGTGCCACCAGTGATCTTAGCGGGAGCGGAGGAAACACCGGGGAGCTGTTTTTT.

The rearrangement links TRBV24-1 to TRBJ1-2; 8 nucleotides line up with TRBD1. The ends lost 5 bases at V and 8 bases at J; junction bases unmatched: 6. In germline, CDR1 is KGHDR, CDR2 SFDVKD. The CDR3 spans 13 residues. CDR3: CATSAGGFQGYTF. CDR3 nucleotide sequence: TGTGCCACCAGTGCAGGGGGCTTTCAAGGCTACACCTTC.

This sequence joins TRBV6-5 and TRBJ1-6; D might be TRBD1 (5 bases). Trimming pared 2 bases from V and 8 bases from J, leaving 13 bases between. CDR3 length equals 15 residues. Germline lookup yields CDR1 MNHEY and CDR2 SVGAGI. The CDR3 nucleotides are TGTGCCAGCAGTTACAGGGACTCCACAGATTCACCCCTCCACTTT. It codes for CASSYRDSTDSPLHF.

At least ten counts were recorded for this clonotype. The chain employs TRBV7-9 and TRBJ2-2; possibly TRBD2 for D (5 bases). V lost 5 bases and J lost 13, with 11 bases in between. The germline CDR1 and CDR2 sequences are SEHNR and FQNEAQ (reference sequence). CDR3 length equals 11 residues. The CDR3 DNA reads TGTGCCAGCAGCCTCCCAGAGGGGCTGTTTTTT. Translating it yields CASSLPEGLFF.

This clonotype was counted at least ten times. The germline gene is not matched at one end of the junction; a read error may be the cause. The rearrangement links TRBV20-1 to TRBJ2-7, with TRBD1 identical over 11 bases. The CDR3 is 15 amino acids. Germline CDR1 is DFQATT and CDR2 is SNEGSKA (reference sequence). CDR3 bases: TGCAGTGCTCGAGACCGGGACAGGGGGGCCCACGAGCAGTACTTC. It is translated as CSARDRDRGAHEQYF.

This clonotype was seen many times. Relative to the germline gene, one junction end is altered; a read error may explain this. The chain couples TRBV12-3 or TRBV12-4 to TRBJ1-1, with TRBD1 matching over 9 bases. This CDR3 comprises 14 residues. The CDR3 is CASSPGQGNTKAFF. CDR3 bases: TGTGCCAGCAGTCCTGGACAGGGGAACACTAAAGCTTTCTTT.

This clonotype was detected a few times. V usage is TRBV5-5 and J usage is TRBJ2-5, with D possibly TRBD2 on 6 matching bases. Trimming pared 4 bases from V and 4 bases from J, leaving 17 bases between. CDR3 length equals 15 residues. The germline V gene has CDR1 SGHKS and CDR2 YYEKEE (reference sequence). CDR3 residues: CASSAPQGGAETQYF. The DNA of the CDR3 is TGTGCCAGCAGCGCGCCCCAGGGAGGAGCAGAGACCCAGTACTTC.

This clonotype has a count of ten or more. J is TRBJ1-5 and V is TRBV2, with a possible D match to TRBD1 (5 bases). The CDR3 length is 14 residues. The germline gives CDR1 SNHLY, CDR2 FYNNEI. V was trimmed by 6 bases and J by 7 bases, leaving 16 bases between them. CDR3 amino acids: CASSSAGSNQPQHF. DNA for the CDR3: TGTGCCAGCAGCTCGGCAGGGTCTAACCAGCCCCAGCATTTT.

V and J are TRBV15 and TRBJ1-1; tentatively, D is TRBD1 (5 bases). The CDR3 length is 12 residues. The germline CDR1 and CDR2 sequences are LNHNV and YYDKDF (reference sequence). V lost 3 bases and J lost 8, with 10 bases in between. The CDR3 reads CATSSSGTEAFF. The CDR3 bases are TGTGCCACCAGCAGCTCCGGGACCGAAGCTTTCTTT.

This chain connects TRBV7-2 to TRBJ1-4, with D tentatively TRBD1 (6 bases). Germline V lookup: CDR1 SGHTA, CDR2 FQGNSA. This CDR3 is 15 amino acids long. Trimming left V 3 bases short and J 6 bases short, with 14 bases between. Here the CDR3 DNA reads TGTGCCAGCAGCTTGAACCAAGGGGGACATGAAAAACTGTTTTTT. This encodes CASSLNQGGHEKLFF.